Included here is one TCR beta chain sequence, with context. This entry belongs to a study of cytomegalovirus exposure and HLA in healthy donors. Sequencing used immunoSEQ multiplex PCR; TCRdb keeps in-frame clones, though not all of them. This table holds 150,000 to 200,000 clones, about 90% found once. The CDR3 extends over 13 amino acids. Germline loops: CDR1 MNHNS, CDR2 SASEGT. V lost 3 bases and J 7 bases, leaving 12 bases between the germline ends. The TCR comes from a woman between 18 and 29 years old in good health and CMV-seropositive. The chain has TRBV6-1 and TRBJ1-1; the D gene is possibly TRBD1 (5 bases). The sample was PBMCs. CDR3 amino acids: CASSDVQDDEAFF. The CDR3 bases are TGTGCCAGCAGTGATGTACAGGACGATGAAGCTTTCTTT.